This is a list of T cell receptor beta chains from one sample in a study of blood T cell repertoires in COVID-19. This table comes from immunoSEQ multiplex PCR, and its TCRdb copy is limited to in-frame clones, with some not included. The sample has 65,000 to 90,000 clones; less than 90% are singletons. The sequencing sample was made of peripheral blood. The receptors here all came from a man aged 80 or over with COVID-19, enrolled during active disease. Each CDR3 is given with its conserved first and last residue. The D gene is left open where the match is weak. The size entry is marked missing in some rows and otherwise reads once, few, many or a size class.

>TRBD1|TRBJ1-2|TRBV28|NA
TGTGCCAGCAGCTCTGGGACAGTCTATGGCTACACCTTC
CASSSGTVYGYTF
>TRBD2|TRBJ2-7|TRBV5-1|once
TGCGCCAGCAGCTTGGGAGGCAGCGGGGGCTCCTACGAGCAGTACTTC
CASSLGGSGGSYEQYF
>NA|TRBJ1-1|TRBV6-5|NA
TGTGCCAGCAGAGCCGGGACAACGAACACTGAAGCTTTCTTT
CASRAGTTNTEAFF
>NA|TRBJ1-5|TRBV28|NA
TGTGCCAGCAGTTTAATCGCGACAGATAGCAATCAGCCCCAGCATTTT
CASSLIATDSNQPQHF
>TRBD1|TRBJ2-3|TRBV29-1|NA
TGCAGCGTTAGGTGGAGAATCGGGACAGGAGCCCTAGATACGCAGTATTTT
CSVRWRIGTGALDTQYF
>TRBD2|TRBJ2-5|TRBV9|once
TGTGCCAGCAGCATCCGCGGGGGGGCAGTAGAGACCCAGTACTTC
CASSIRGGAVETQYF
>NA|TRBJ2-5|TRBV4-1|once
TGCGCCAGCAGCCAAGAAGGGGCCCTGGGAGAGACCCAGTACTTC
CASSQEGALGETQYF
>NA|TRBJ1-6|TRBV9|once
TGTGCCAGCAGCGTAGATGGGGGGATCGGTTCACCCCTCCACTTT
CASSVDGGIGSPLHF
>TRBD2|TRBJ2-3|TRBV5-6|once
TGTGCCAGCAGCTTGGCCGGACGGGGGGACACAGATACGCAGTATTTT
CASSLAGRGDTDTQYF
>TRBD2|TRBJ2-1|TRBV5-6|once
TGTGCCAGCAGCTTTGCGGGGGGATACAATGAGCAGTTCTTC
CASSFAGGYNEQFF
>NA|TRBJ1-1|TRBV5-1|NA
TGCGCCAGCAGGGCACAGGGAAGGGACACTGAAGCTTTCTTT
CASRAQGRDTEAFF
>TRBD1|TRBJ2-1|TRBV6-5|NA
TGTGCCAGCGCGGGACAGGGCTACTACAATGAGCAGTTCTTC
CASAGQGYYNEQFF
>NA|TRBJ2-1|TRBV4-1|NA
TGCGCCAGCAGCCCGGGTGTGGTACGCGCGGGCTTAGACAATGAGCAGTTCTTC
CASSPGVVRAGLDNEQFF
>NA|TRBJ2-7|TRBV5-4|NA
TGTGCCAGCAGCTTGAATCCTAGTACCTACGAGCAGTACTTC
CASSLNPSTYEQYF
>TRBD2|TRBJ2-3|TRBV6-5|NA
TGTGCCAGCACTAGCGGGGGGGCCGCAGATACGCAGTATTTT
CASTSGGAADTQYF
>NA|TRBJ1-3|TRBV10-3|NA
TGTGCCACCTCTCCTGGAAACACCATATATTTT
CATSPGNTIYF
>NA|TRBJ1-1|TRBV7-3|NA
TGTGCCAGCAGCTTATCCCGAGACACTGAAGCTTTCTTT
CASSLSRDTEAFF
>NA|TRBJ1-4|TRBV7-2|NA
TGTGCCAGCAGCTTAGAGTCCGGGTCTACTGAAAAACTGTTTTTT
CASSLESGSTEKLFF
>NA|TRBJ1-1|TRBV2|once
TGTGCCAGCAGTCAAACCCGACAGACAAGAGAGGCTTTCTTT
CASSQTRQTREAFF
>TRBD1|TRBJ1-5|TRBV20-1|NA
TGCAGTGCTAGTCAACAGGGGGCGAATCAGCCCCAGCATTTT
CSASQQGANQPQHF
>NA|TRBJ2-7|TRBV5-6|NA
TGTGCCAGCAGCTTAAGGCAGGGATTGTACGAGCAGTACTTC
CASSLRQGLYEQYF
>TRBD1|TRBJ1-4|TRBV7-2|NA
TGTGCCAGCAGCCTCAGGGGGCGCGCTAATGAAAAACTGTTTTTT
CASSLRGRANEKLFF
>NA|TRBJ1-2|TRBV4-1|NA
TGCGCCAGCAGCCAAGAGGGGGGGAGACCCAACTATGGCTACACCTTC
CASSQEGGRPNYGYTF
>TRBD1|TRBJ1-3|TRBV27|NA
TGTGCCAGTGGGACAGGCTCTGGAAACACCATATATTTT
CASGTGSGNTIYF
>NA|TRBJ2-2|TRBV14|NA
TGTGCCAGCAGCCAATTTATCGACACCGGGGAGCTGTTTTTT
CASSQFIDTGELFF
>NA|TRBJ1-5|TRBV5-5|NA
TGTGCCAGCAGCCCCGGGACATCCCTTAGCAATCAGCCCCAGCATTTT
CASSPGTSLSNQPQHF
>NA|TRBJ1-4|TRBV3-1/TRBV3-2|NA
TGTGCCAGCAGCCAAGGGGAGGCAAAACTGTTTTTT
CASSQGEAKLFF
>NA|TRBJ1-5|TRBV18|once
TGTGCCAGCTCACCGCTAAGGGGGGGCGATCAGCCCCAGCATTTT
CASSPLRGGDQPQHF
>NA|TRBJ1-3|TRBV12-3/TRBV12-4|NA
TGTGCCAGCAGTTTACGTGAGGGAAACACCATATATTTT
CASSLREGNTIYF
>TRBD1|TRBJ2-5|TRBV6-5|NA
TGTGCCAGCAGACGTCCGGGACAGGGGACAGAGACCCAGTACTTC
CASRRPGQGTETQYF
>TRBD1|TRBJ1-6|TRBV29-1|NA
TGCAGCGCCCTGACAGGGTACAATTCACCCCTCCACTTT
CSALTGYNSPLHF
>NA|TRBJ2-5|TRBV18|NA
TGTGCCAGCTCACCGAACAGGGCGGAGACCCAGTACTTC
CASSPNRAETQYF
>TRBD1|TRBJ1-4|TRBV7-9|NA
TGTGCCAGCAGTAAGACAGGGTCCCGACTCTATGAAAAACTGTTTTTT
CASSKTGSRLYEKLFF
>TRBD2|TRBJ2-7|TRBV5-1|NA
TGCGCCAGCGGTCGACTAGCGGGGTCAAACTACGAGCAGTACTTC
CASGRLAGSNYEQYF
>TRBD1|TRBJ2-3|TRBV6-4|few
TGTGCCAGCAGTGCCCGACAGGGGGATACGCAGTATTTT
CASSARQGDTQYF
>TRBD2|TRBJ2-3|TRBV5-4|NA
TGTGCCAGCAGCTCGGGACTAGCTCAAGATACGCAGTATTTT
CASSSGLAQDTQYF
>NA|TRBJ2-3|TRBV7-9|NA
TGTGCCGGCAGCCCGGGAGCAACTAGCACAGATACGCAGTATTTT
CAGSPGATSTDTQYF
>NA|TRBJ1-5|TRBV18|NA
TGTGCCAGCTCGGGCGATAGCAATCAGCCCCAGCATTTT
CASSGDSNQPQHF
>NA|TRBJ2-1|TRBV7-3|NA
TGTGCCAGCAGCTTAACTCGCGATGAGCAGTTCTTC
CASSLTRDEQFF
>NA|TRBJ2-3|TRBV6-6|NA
TGTGCCAGCAGCTTAGGGAGGTCGGCAGATACGCAGTATTTT
CASSLGRSADTQYF
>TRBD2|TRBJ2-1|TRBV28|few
TGTGCCAGCAGTTTATGGGGCGGGGGGTCCCACAATGAGCAGTTCTTC
CASSLWGGGSHNEQFF
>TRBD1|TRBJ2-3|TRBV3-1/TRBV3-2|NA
TGTGCCAGCAGCCGGGACAGGAGGACAGATACGCAGTATTTT
CASSRDRRTDTQYF
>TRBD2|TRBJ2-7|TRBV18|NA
TGTGCCAGCTCATATTCTAGCGGGGCTTCCTACGAGCAGTACTTC
CASSYSSGASYEQYF
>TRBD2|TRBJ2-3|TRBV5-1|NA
TGCGCCAGCAGCGGGACTAGCGGGGTTAGCACAGATACGCAGTATTTT
CASSGTSGVSTDTQYF
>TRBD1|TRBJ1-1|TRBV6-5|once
TGTGCCAGCAGACCGCAGGGGGGGAACACTGAAGCTTTCTTT
CASRPQGGNTEAFF
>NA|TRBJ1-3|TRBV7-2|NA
TGTGCCAGCAGCTTAACGGCGGGGCCTGGAAACACCATATATTTT
CASSLTAGPGNTIYF
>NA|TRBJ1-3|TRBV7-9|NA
TGTGCCAGCAGCTTAATGGGGAGTTTGTTCGCTGGAAACACCATATATTTT
CASSLMGSLFAGNTIYF
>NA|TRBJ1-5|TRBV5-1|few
TGCGCCAGCAGCTCGGGGAATAGCAATCAGCCCCAGCATTTT
CASSSGNSNQPQHF
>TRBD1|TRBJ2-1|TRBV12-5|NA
TGTGCTAGTGGTCTCACAGGGGGCGAGCAGTTCTTC
CASGLTGGEQFF
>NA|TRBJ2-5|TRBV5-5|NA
TGTGCCAGCAGCTCCTATATGACGACTAGCCAAGAGACCCAGTACTTC
CASSSYMTTSQETQYF
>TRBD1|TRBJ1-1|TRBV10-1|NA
TGCGCCAGCAGGGACAGGACGAACACTGAAGCTTTCTTT
CASRDRTNTEAFF
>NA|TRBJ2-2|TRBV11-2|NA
TGTGCCAGCAGCTTAGAGGCAAACACCGGGGAGCTGTTTTTT
CASSLEANTGELFF
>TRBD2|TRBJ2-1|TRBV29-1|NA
TGCAGCGTTGAAGATATCCGGGGGGGCCGGTATGAGCAGTTCTTC
CSVEDIRGGRYEQFF
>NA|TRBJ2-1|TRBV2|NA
TGTGCCAGCAGTGAAGAACAGGACAGAGGAAGTGAGCAGTTCTTC
CASSEEQDRGSEQFF
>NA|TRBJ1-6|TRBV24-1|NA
TGTGCCACCAGTGATTTAAGACAGTCGGTCAATTCACCCCTCCACTTT
CATSDLRQSVNSPLHF
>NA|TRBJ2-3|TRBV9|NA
TGTGCCAGCAGCATGGAAGGGGCCAAGACAGATACGCAGTATTTT
CASSMEGAKTDTQYF
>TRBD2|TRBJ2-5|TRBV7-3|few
TGTGCCAGCAGCCTCAGCCCGCCGGGTAGCGGGGGATACCAAGAGACCCAGTACTTC
CASSLSPPGSGGYQETQYF
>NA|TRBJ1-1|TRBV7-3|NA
TGTGCCAGCAGCTCGGGGCCTAGGGGGAGAACTTTCTTT
CASSSGPRGRTFF
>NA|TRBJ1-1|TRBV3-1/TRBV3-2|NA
TGTGCCAGCAGCCCCCTCATCAGCGTCACTGAAGCTTTCTTT
CASSPLISVTEAFF
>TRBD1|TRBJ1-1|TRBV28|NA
TGTGCCAGCAGGGACCTCAGGGGGCGGAACACTGAAGCTTTCTTT
CASRDLRGRNTEAFF